These 25 T cell receptor beta chains were sequenced from one sample in a study of blood T cell repertoires in COVID-19. Using immunoSEQ multiplex PCR, the repertoire was profiled, and TCRdb retains in-frame clones only, with some absent. This table has 65,000 to 85,000 clones, 78% appearing once. Sequencing used peripheral blood. The source of these receptors is a human donor in a cohort sampled during active COVID-19.

This clone appeared a few times. This chain uses TRBV9 with TRBJ1-6, with a possible D match to TRBD1 (5 bases). Trimming removed 0 bases from V and 9 bases from J, with 13 bases in between. The CDR3 is 15 residues long. Per germline, CDR1 SGDLS and CDR2 YYNGEE. As DNA, the CDR3 is TGTGCCAGCAGCGTAGAGGCAGGGATGGTTTCACCCCTCCACTTT. Translated, it gives CASSVEAGMVSPLHF.

Notes on this clone: Other DNA variants within this sample encode the same CDR3. The chain joins TRBV7-3 to TRBJ2-2; 9 positions match TRBD1. Germline CDR1 reads SGHTA; CDR2 reads FQGTGA. Trimming took 2 bases from V and 2 from J; bases not matched to a gene: 3. The CDR3 consists of 16 residues. CDR3 nucleotides: TGTGCCAGCAGCTTAGGGGGACAGGGAAACACCGGGGAGCTGTTTTTT. Translation gives CASSLGGQGNTGELFF.

This chain joins TRBV27 and TRBJ1-6, with D possibly being TRBD1 (6 bases). Germline loops: CDR1 MNHEY, CDR2 SMNVEV (reference sequence). V gave up 2 bases and J gave up 6 bases, with 14 bases separating them. This CDR3 region has 16 residues. The CDR3 reads CASSLIGQGLNSPLHF. CDR3 DNA sequence: TGTGCCAGCAGTTTAATAGGGCAGGGGCTTAATTCACCCCTCCACTTT.

The rearrangement joins TRBV7-2 to TRBJ2-7; TRBD2 matches 10 bases. From germline, CDR1 is SGHTA and CDR2 FQGNSA. Trimming took 2 bases from V and 2 from J; bases not matched to a gene: 3. This CDR3 is built from 15 residues. CDR3 DNA: TGTGCCAGCAGCTTACGGAGCGGGGGGGCCTACGAGCAGTACTTC. It yields the protein CASSLRSGGAYEQYF.

CDR3 residues: CASSLTRPPYEQYF. The CDR3 DNA is TGTGCCAGCAGTTTAACTAGACCTCCTTACGAGCAGTACTTC. This sequence joins TRBV28 and TRBJ2-7, with D tentatively TRBD2 (5 bases). From germline, CDR1 is MDHEN and CDR2 SYDVKM. The CDR3 covers 14 residues. V lost 2 bases and J lost 4, with 12 bases in between.

This rearrangement joins TRBV2 to TRBJ2-3; 12 nucleotides align to TRBD2. After removal of 4 bases from V and 2 bases from J, the junction contained 1 base not matched to a gene. Germline V lookup: CDR1 SNHLY, CDR2 FYNNEI. The CDR3 spans 15 residues. In DNA form, the CDR3 reads TGTGCCAGCAGTGGGACTAGCGGGGTCACAGATACGCAGTATTTT. Amino acid sequence: CASSGTSGVTDTQYF. Filled out from reference TRBV2 and TRBJ2-3, the complete variable domain reads EPEVTQTPSHQVTQMGQEVILRCVPISNHLYFYWYRQILGQKVEFLVSFYNNEISEKSEIFDDQFSVERPDGSNFTLKIRSTKLEDSAMYFCASSGTSGVTDTQYFGPGTRLTVL.

V gene TRBV20-1 combines with J gene TRBJ2-3; no clear D gene. V shed 6 bases and J shed 0 bases, with 4 bases lying between them. The CDR3 has 11 amino acids. CDR1 is DFQATT and CDR2 is SNEGSKA in the germline V gene (reference sequence). CDR3 nucleotide sequence: TGCAGTGCAACAAGCACAGATACGCAGTATTTT. Encoded protein: CSATSTDTQYF.

This clone has a count of ten or more. The chain employs TRBV27 and TRBJ2-7, with a tentative D call TRBD1 (6 bases). The CDR3 spans 14 residues. Germline V gene sequence: CDR1 MNHEY, CDR2 SMNVEV (reference sequence). Trimming pared 5 bases from V and 1 base from J, leaving 12 bases between. This chain's CDR3 is CASSPLTGSYEQYV. Here the CDR3 DNA reads TGTGCCAGCAGTCCCCTGACAGGTTCCTACGAGCAGTACGTC.

The genes are TRBV4-1 and TRBJ2-1; TRBD1 matches at 8 bases. This CDR3 spans 17 amino acids. Germline V gene data show CDR1 as MGHRA and CDR2 as YSYEKL. V trimming: 0 bases; J trimming: 0 bases; junction bases outside the gene matches: 4. CDR3 coding DNA: TGCGCCAGCAGCCAAGACCCGACAGGGGCCTCCTACAATGAGCAGTTCTTC. Its translation: CASSQDPTGASYNEQFF.

The CDR3 DNA is TGTGCCAGCAGTCTCCGGGACTATTCTTACGAGCAGTACGTC. It yields the protein CASSLRDYSYEQYV. This chain joins TRBV2 and TRBJ2-7; 7 nucleotides match TRBD2. Per germline, CDR1 SNHLY and CDR2 FYNNEI. CDR3 length: 14 amino acids. The ends lost 5 bases at V and 4 bases at J; junction bases unmatched: 8.

The V gene is TRBV14, the J gene TRBJ1-1, with 7 bases identical to TRBD1. Germline V gene data show CDR1 as SGHDN and CDR2 as FVKESK. With V trimmed by 6 bases and J by 3 bases, 10 bases remained unmatched. This CDR3 is built from 15 residues. The CDR3 region has the DNA TGTGCCAGCAGACGCACCGGGACAGAAGACACTGAAGCTTTCTTT. This translates into CASRRTGTEDTEAFF.

V usage is TRBV10-3 and J usage is TRBJ2-2; TRBD1 matches at 9 bases. Per germline, CDR1 ENHRY and CDR2 SYGVKD. Losses at the gene ends were 7 bases for V and 2 bases for J; bases not matched to a gene: 14. CDR3 size: 18 residues. CDR3 in DNA: TGTGCCATCAACGGACAGGGGTCGACAGCTATAAACACCGGGGAGCTGTTTTTT. It codes for CAINGQGSTAINTGELFF.

This chain links TRBV5-6 with TRBJ1-5, with 7 positions matching TRBD1. Germline V gene lookup returns CDR1 SGHDT and CDR2 YYEEEE. There are 16 residues in the CDR3. V lost 3 bases to trimming and J lost 4 bases; unmatched junction nucleotides: 10. This chain's CDR3 is CASSSGRDSLNQPQHF. DNA of the CDR3: TGTGCCAGCAGCTCGGGCCGGGACAGCTTGAATCAGCCCCAGCATTTT.

The chain couples TRBV5-4 to TRBJ1-1; a weak D match, TRBD1 (5 bases). The CDR3 covers 13 residues. The germline V gene has CDR1 SGHNT and CDR2 YYREEE (reference sequence). Trimming shortened V by 4 bases and J by 5 bases, and 12 bases separated the two germline ends. As DNA, the CDR3 is TGTGCCAGCAGCACGGACAAGGGAACTGAAGCTTTCTTT. It translates to CASSTDKGTEAFF.

This clone was counted once. This sequence joins TRBV6-2 or TRBV6-3 and TRBJ1-5; D may be TRBD1 (5 bases). The end of the DNA is better explained by TRBJ2-3, so the J call may be wrong. The CDR3 has 16 residues. Germline V gene data show CDR1 as MNHEY and CDR2 as SVGEGT. The CDR3 sequence is CASSYKTPWGNQPQYF. The CDR3 nucleotides are TGTGCCAGCAGTTACAAGACTCCTTGGGGCAATCAGCCCCAGTATTTT.

The chain employs TRBV5-6 and TRBJ1-2; D not certain. Germline V lookup: CDR1 SGHDT, CDR2 YYEEEE. V was shortened by 0 bases and J by 4 bases, with 10 bases between the two germline ends. This CDR3 contains 14 residues. CDR3 coding DNA: TGTGCCAGCAGCTTGGGGCCTGGTGGCTATGGCTACACCTTC. As protein: CASSLGPGGYGYTF.

This clone has only one observation. The chain carries TRBV24-1 and TRBJ2-1, with a weak D call TRBD2 (5 bases). The germline V gene encodes CDR1 KGHDR and CDR2 SFDVKD. This CDR3 is 13 amino acids long. V was cut by 9 bases and J by 2 bases, with 10 bases left in between. CDR3 loop: CATGEPAYNEQFF. The CDR3 nucleotides read TGTGCCACCGGGGAGCCAGCCTACAATGAGCAGTTCTTC.

V is TRBV19 and J is TRBJ2-2; TRBD2 aligns across 11 bases. Germline CDR1 is LNHDA and CDR2 is SQIVND (reference sequence). V trimming: 5 bases; J trimming: 7 bases; junction bases outside the gene matches: 9. The length of the CDR3 is 16 residues. CDR3 bases: TGTGCCAGTAGTCCCGGACTAGCGGGCTTACACGGGGAGCTGTTTTTT. It codes for CASSPGLAGLHGELFF.

The chain is built from TRBV6-4 and TRBJ2-7; 10 nucleotides agree with TRBD1. CDR3 size: 15 residues. Trimming removed 4 bases from V and 2 bases from J; junction bases left unmatched: 5. The germline V gene has CDR1 MRHNA and CDR2 SNTAGT. The CDR3 sequence is CASSAPGQGAYEQYV. Here the CDR3 DNA reads TGTGCCAGCAGTGCCCCCGGACAGGGGGCCTACGAGCAGTACGTC.

V usage is TRBV4-1 and J usage is TRBJ2-5, with a tentative D call TRBD1 (6 bases). In germline, CDR1 is MGHRA, CDR2 YSYEKL. V lost 2 bases to trimming and J lost 5 bases, with 18 bases between them. CDR3 length: 16 amino acids. CDR3 sequence: CASSQSSGTLGETQYF. As DNA, the CDR3 is TGCGCCAGCAGCCAATCCTCCGGGACACTGGGGGAGACCCAGTACTTC.

The chain recombines TRBV29-1 with TRBJ2-5, with 7 bases identical to TRBD2. With 3 bases clipped from V and 1 base from J, the junction kept 8 bases outside the gene matches. The CDR3 sequence is 15 residues long. The germline gives CDR1 SQVTM, CDR2 ANQGSEA. CDR3 residues: CSVEFGRESQETQYF. The CDR3 nucleotides read TGCAGCGTTGAGTTCGGGCGGGAGAGCCAAGAGACCCAGTACTTC.

J is TRBJ1-1 and V is TRBV7-9, with a tentative D call TRBD1 (5 bases). The germline CDR1 and CDR2 sequences are SEHNR and FQNEAQ (reference sequence). The V and J ends lost 5 bases and 3 bases respectively, with 16 bases between them. The CDR3 runs to 15 residues. CDR3 DNA sequence: TGTGCCAGCAGCATTGGACGCCTAGGGGACACTGAAGCTTTCTTT. This gives the protein CASSIGRLGDTEAFF.

The chain joins TRBV10-1 to TRBJ2-2, with D unresolved. This CDR3 spans 14 amino acids. The V end was cut by 5 bases, the J end by 1 base, with 8 bases between. Per germline, CDR1 WNHNN and CDR2 SYGVQD (reference sequence). The CDR3 sequence is CASSREVNTGELFF. In DNA, the CDR3 is TGCGCCAGCAGTCGCGAGGTGAACACCGGGGAGCTGTTTTTT.

The rearrangement joins TRBV5-4 to TRBJ2-1; no clear D gene. V was shortened by 1 base and J by 8 bases, with 7 bases between the two germline ends. Germline V gives CDR1 SGHNT, CDR2 YYREEE (reference sequence). The CDR3 covers 12 residues. CDR3 sequence reads: CASSLQAYEQFF. The CDR3 DNA reads TGTGCCAGCAGCTTGCAAGCTTATGAGCAGTTCTTC. Full variable domain (rest looked up from reference TRBV5-4 and TRBJ2-1): ETGVTQSPTHLIKTRGQQVTLRCSSQSGHNTVSWYQQALGQGPQFIFQYYREEENGRGNFPPRFSGLQFPNYSSELNVNALELDDSALYLCASSLQAYEQFFGPGTRLTVL.

The J gene is TRBJ1-1, the V gene TRBV18; TRBD1 matches 9 bases. V shed 2 bases, J shed 11 bases, and the junction held 3 bases outside the gene matches. The CDR3 is 12 residues long. Germline assignment: CDR1 KGHSH and CDR2 LQKENI. CDR3 DNA sequence: TGTGCCAGCTCACCAAGGACAGGGGATGCTTTCTTT. This codes for CASSPRTGDAFF.